The rows below give T cell receptor beta chains drawn from one sample of a study of cytomegalovirus exposure and HLA in healthy donors. Generated by immunoSEQ multiplex PCR, the TCRdb table keeps only in-frame clones and is missing some. The sample has 95,000 to 120,000 clones; approximately 85% are singletons. The material sequenced was PBMCs. All receptors derive from a woman between 18 and 29 years old in good health and CMV-seronegative. Both conserved end residues are part of each CDR3. Each record gives: D gene, J gene, clone size, V gene, CDR3 DNA, CDR3 protein. D genes are given only for firm matches. Clone sizes are given selectively: once, few, many, or a class where the clone is expanded.

D: TRBD2
J: TRBJ2-6
size: .
V: TRBV27
DNA: TGTGCCAGCAGTTTAGCGGGGACTATGGCCAACGTCCTGACTTTC
CDR3: CASSLAGTMANVLTF

D: TRBD2
J: TRBJ2-3
size: .
V: TRBV7-9
DNA: TGTGCCAGCAGCTTAATCGCCCAGTGGACTAGCGGGGGACCAGATACGCAGTATTTT
CDR3: CASSLIAQWTSGGPDTQYF

D: TRBD2
J: TRBJ2-3
size: .
V: TRBV6-4
DNA: TGTGCCAGCAGTACTAGCGGGGGGGCCACAGATACGCAGTATTTT
CDR3: CASSTSGGATDTQYF

D: .
J: TRBJ1-3
size: .
V: TRBV28
DNA: TGTGCCAGCAGTTTGGTCCGGGGATCTGGAAACACCATATATTTT
CDR3: CASSLVRGSGNTIYF

D: TRBD1
J: TRBJ1-2
size: .
V: TRBV28
DNA: TGTGCCAGCAGTTCCGGACAGGGGGCTTACGGCTACACCTTC
CDR3: CASSSGQGAYGYTF

D: TRBD1
J: TRBJ2-5
size: .
V: TRBV5-1
DNA: TGCGCCAGCAGCTTGTATTCCGGGACAGCCGAAGGGACCCAGTACTTC
CDR3: CASSLYSGTAEGTQYF

D: .
J: TRBJ1-2
size: .
V: TRBV2
DNA: TGTGCCAGCAGTGAATTTCAGGGTAGCTATGGCTACACCTTC
CDR3: CASSEFQGSYGYTF

D: .
J: TRBJ2-1
size: few
V: TRBV6-4
DNA: TGTGCCAGCAGTGACTCATCCGGGTACAATGAGCAGTTCTTC
CDR3: CASSDSSGYNEQFF

D: TRBD2
J: TRBJ2-2
size: .
V: TRBV25-1
DNA: TGTGCCAGCAGTGACCCAGCGGGGGGGTCGAATGGCGGGGAGCTGTTTTTT
CDR3: CASSDPAGGSNGGELFF

D: .
J: TRBJ2-6
size: .
V: TRBV27
DNA: TGTGCCAGCAGTTTAGTCAGGGCTGGGGCCAACGTCCTGACTTTC
CDR3: CASSLVRAGANVLTF

D: TRBD2
J: TRBJ2-1
size: .
V: TRBV28
DNA: TGTGCCATCGCTCTAGGGCTAGCGGGTCCCTCCTACAATGAGCAGTTCTTC
CDR3: CAIALGLAGPSYNEQFF

D: .
J: TRBJ1-1
size: .
V: TRBV13
DNA: TGTGCCAGCAGCTTACTGGCGGGGGATACTACTGAAGCTTTCTTT
CDR3: CASSLLAGDTTEAFF

D: .
J: TRBJ2-3
size: .
V: TRBV27
DNA: TGTGCCAGCAGTTTGGAGAAAAGCACAGATACGCAGTATTTT
CDR3: CASSLEKSTDTQYF

D: TRBD1
J: TRBJ1-1
size: .
V: TRBV28
DNA: TGTGCCAGCAGTTTATGGGGACAGGGTGATGGTTTCTTT
CDR3: CASSLWGQGDGFF

D: .
J: TRBJ1-1
size: .
V: TRBV7-9
DNA: TGTGCCAGCAACCAGGGCACTGAAGCTTTCTTT
CDR3: CASNQGTEAFF

D: .
J: TRBJ2-7
size: once
V: TRBV27
DNA: TGTGCCAGCGCAGGTCGGGGGATTAACTCCTACGAGCAGTACTTC
CDR3: CASAGRGINSYEQYF

D: .
J: TRBJ2-5
size: .
V: TRBV9
DNA: TGTGCCAGCAGCCAGGGGGGAAAAGAGACCCAGTACTTC
CDR3: CASSQGGKETQYF

D: .
J: TRBJ2-2
size: .
V: TRBV19
DNA: TGTGCCAGTAGTGTACAGGCTACCGGGGAGCTGTTTTTT
CDR3: CASSVQATGELFF

D: .
J: TRBJ1-1
size: .
V: TRBV7-9
DNA: TGTGCCAGCAGCTTTTCGGTGACTGAAGCTTTCTTT
CDR3: CASSFSVTEAFF

D: .
J: TRBJ1-1
size: .
V: TRBV7-3
DNA: TGTGCCAGCAGCGTAAGGGGGGGAACTGAAGCTTTCTTT
CDR3: CASSVRGGTEAFF

D: .
J: TRBJ1-2
size: .
V: TRBV13
DNA: TGTGCCAGCAGCGCAAGGGGAATCGATCACTATGGCTACACCTTC
CDR3: CASSARGIDHYGYTF

D: TRBD1
J: TRBJ1-1
size: .
V: TRBV6-1
DNA: TGTGCCAGCAGTGAGGGGACAGGGGCCCCTGAAGCTTTCTTT
CDR3: CASSEGTGAPEAFF

D: TRBD1
J: TRBJ1-6
size: .
V: TRBV5-4
DNA: TGTGCCAGCAGCTTGGGGGACAGGGCACATAATTCACCCCTCCACTTT
CDR3: CASSLGDRAHNSPLHF

D: TRBD1
J: TRBJ2-7
size: .
V: TRBV2
DNA: TGTGCCAGCAGAGCCGGGACAGGGAACACGCACGACGAGCAGTACTTC
CDR3: CASRAGTGNTHDEQYF

D: .
J: TRBJ1-6
size: .
V: TRBV6-1
DNA: TGTGCCAGCATGTCCCGGGGTTCACCCCTCCACTTT
CDR3: CASMSRGSPLHF